Given below is one T cell receptor (beta chain) in context. The CDR3 runs 15 residues. Between the trimmed V and J ends, which lost 4 bases and 5 bases, there was a span of 18 bases. Germline V CDR1 and CDR2: SGHDT, YYEEEE. This specimen comes from a study of CD8 T cells in acute hepatitis C reinfection. About the study: CD8+ T cells recognizing the HCV NS3-1073 epitope were profiled acutely and after viral clearance.

Method: immunoSEQ multiplex PCR; TCRdb's copy keeps in-frame clones and lacks some. The repertoire includes more than 35,000 clones, around nine tenths of them detected once, and roughly 0.46% sits in the top ten. Stated time point: naive CD8 control sorted from an acute-time-point sample. CD3, CD8 and CD45RO antibodies stained cells; a viability dye excluded dead cells. The source is a man in his thirties or forties with chronic hepatitis C. This sequence joins TRBV5-6 and TRBJ1-1; a weak D match, TRBD1 (6 bases). Sequencing input: naive CD8+ T cells from PBMCs. The CDR3 nucleotides are TGTGCCAGCAGCCCCGCAGCAGGGGATCGGACTGAAGCTTTCTTT. Translated: CASSPAAGDRTEAFF. Complete variable domain (other parts from reference TRBV5-6 and TRBJ1-1): DAGVTQSPTHLIKTRGQQVTLRCSPKSGHDTVSWYQQALGQGPQFIFQYYEEEERQRGNFPDRFSGHQFPNYSSELNVNALLLGDSALYLCASSPAAGDRTEAFFGQGTRLTVV.